Detailed here is one TCR beta chain. This sample is drawn from a study of blood T cell repertoires in COVID-19. Turning to the study itself: PBMCs, B-cell-depleted T cells, or T cells were the source of the cDNA or gDNA that made up the material.

In the original analysis: Reference gene primers were amplified, and this amplification served to estimate nucleated cell counts. Here immunoSEQ multiplex PCR was the method, and the copy in TCRdb shows in-frame clones only, minus some. V and J calls and clone size are those listed in that table; D and trimming were worked out from the DNA. The table records some 200,000 clones, about 86% of them present only once. Germline values: CDR1 SEHNR, CDR2 FQNEAQ (reference sequence). V dropped 4 bases and J dropped 0 bases, with 13 bases sitting between them. The CDR3 loop spans 16 amino acids. This clonotype was sampled from a woman aged 80 or over in a cohort sampled during active or convalescent COVID-19. Sequencing used peripheral blood. The rearrangement joins TRBV7-9 to TRBJ1-3; maybe TRBD1 (6 bases). CDR3 nucleotides: TGTGCCAGCAGCTCGACAGGCTCGGCCTCTGGAAACACCATATATTTT. Translated, it gives CASSSTGSASGNTIYF.